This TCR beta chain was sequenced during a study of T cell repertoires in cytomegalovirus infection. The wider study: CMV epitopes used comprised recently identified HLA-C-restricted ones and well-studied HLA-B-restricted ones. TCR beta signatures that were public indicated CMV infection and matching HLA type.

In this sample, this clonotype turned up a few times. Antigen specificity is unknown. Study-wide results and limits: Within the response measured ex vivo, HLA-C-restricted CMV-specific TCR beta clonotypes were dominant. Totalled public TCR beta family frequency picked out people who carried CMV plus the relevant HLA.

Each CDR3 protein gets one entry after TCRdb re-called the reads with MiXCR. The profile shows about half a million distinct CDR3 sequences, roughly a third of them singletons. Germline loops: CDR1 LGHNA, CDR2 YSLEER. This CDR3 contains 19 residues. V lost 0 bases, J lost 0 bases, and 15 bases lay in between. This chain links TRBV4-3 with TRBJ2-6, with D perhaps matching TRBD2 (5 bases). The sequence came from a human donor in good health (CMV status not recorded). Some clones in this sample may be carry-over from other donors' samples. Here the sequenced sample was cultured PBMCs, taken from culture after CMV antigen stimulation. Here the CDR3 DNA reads TGCGCCAGCAGCCAAGATGAGGGCAGCTCATACTCTGGGGCCAACGTCCTGACTTTC. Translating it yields CASSQDEGSSYSGANVLTF.